The T cell receptor beta chain described here comes from a study of blood T cell repertoires in COVID-19. Looking at the study overall: Researchers got acute and convalescent COVID-19 samples from the United States, Italy and Spain. In each case, the material was cDNA or gDNA derived from T cells, B-cell-depleted T cells, or PBMCs.

Germline V gene data show CDR1 as SGHVS and CDR2 as FQNEAQ. CDR3 length equals 19 residues. Deletions cut 5 bases from V and 0 bases from J, with 23 bases between. Study processing details: Amplification from reference gene primers served as the basis for estimated nucleated cell counts. Measured with immunoSEQ multiplex PCR; TCRdb has only the in-frame clones, and not every one. V and J calls and clone size are as listed in that table; D and trimming were resolved from the DNA. The sample records around 80,000 clones, under 85% being singletons. The sequence was collected from a human donor in a cohort sampled during active COVID-19. Material for sequencing was peripheral blood. The chain is built from TRBV7-8 and TRBJ1-5, with D perhaps matching TRBD1 (5 bases). The CDR3 region has the DNA TGTGCCAGCAGCAGGGGCAGGGCGCCGCCTGTGTATAGCAATCAGCCCCAGCATTTT. Protein: CASSRGRAPPVYSNQPQHF.